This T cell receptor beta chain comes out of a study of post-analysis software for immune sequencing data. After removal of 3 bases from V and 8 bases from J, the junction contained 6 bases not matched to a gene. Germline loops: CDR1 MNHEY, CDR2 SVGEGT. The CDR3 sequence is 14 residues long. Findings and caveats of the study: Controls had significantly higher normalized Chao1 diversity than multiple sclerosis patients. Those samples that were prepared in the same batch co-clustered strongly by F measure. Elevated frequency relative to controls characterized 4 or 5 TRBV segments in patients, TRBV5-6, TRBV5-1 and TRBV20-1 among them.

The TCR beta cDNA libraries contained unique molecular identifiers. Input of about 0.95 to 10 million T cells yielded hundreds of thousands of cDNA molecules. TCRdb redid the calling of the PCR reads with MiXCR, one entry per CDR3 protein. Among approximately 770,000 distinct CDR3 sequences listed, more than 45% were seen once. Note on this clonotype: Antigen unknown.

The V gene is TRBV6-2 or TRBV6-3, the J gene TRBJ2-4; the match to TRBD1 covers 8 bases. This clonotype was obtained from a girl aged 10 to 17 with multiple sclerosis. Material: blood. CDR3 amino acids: CASSYSTGEDIQYF. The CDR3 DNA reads TGTGCCAGCAGTTATTCGACAGGGGAGGACATTCAGTACTTC.